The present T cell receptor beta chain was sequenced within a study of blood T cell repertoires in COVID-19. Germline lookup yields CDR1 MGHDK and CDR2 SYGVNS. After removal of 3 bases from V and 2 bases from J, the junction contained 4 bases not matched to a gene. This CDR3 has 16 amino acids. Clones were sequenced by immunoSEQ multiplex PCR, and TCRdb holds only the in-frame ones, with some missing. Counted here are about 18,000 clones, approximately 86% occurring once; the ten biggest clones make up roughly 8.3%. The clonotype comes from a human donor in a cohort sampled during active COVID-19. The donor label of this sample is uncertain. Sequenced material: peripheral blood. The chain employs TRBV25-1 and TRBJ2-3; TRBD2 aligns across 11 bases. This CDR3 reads CASSDYSGRDTDTQYF. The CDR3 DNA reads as TGTGCCAGCAGTGACTATAGCGGGAGGGACACAGATACGCAGTATTTT.